A selection of T cell receptor beta chains follows, all from one sample in a study of OX40 agonist ivuxolimab in advanced cancers. Using immunoSEQ multiplex PCR, the repertoire was profiled, and TCRdb retains in-frame clones only, with some absent. This table holds about 82,000 clones, about 85% found once. The material was CD4+ or CD8+ T cells sorted from blood, obtained in a trial of the OX40 agonist ivuxolimab. These receptors were taken from an adult with an advanced solid tumor such as melanoma, head and neck, liver or kidney cancer. Both conserved end residues are part of each CDR3. Fields, in order: D gene, clone size, J gene, V gene, CDR3 protein, CDR3 DNA. The D gene is left open where the match is weak. Size is omitted from some rows. Given values are once, few, many or a class for expanded clones.

-,-,TRBJ1-4,TRBV27,CASSLPYRAANEKLFF,TGTGCCAGCAGTTTACCCTACAGGGCGGCTAATGAAAAACTGTTTTTT
-,-,TRBJ1-1,TRBV30,CAWSRTGIAEAFF,TGTGCCTGGAGCCGTACAGGAATCGCTGAAGCTTTCTTT
TRBD1,-,TRBJ1-1,TRBV25-1,CASKGQERTEAFF,TGTGCCAGCAAAGGACAGGAACGGACTGAAGCTTTCTTT
-,-,TRBJ2-7,TRBV5-1,CASRTVGPLNASSYEQYF,TGCGCCAGCAGGACAGTCGGTCCCTTGAATGCGAGCTCCTACGAGCAGTACTTC
-,once,TRBJ2-7,TRBV28,CASSILWDNEGQYF,TGTGCCAGCAGTATTTTGTGGGACAACGAGGGGCAGTACTTC
-,few,TRBJ1-2,TRBV7-2,CASSFNGRVSYGYTF,TGTGCCAGCAGCTTTAATGGCAGGGTCAGCTATGGCTACACCTTC
-,few,TRBJ1-6,TRBV15,CATSRVGSAPLHF,TGTGCCACCAGCAGAGTTGGTAGCGCGCCCCTCCACTTT
TRBD1,-,TRBJ2-5,TRBV4-2,CASSQDVGQGKETQYF,TGTGCCAGCAGCCAAGATGTGGGACAGGGGAAAGAGACCCAGTACTTC
-,-,TRBJ2-7,TRBV4-1,CASSQPRVQGRASSYEQYF,TGCGCCAGCAGCCAGCCAAGGGTACAGGGGAGGGCGAGCTCCTACGAGCAGTACTTC
TRBD1,few,TRBJ2-1,TRBV2,CASSERQGDYNEQFF,TGTGCCAGCAGTGAGCGACAGGGGGATTACAATGAGCAGTTCTTC
-,-,TRBJ2-7,TRBV7-3,CASSLIPQDPYEQYF,TGTGCCAGCAGCTTAATCCCCCAGGATCCCTACGAGCAGTACTTC
TRBD2,-,TRBJ2-1,TRBV2,CASIRLAGSNEQFF,TGTGCCAGCATCCGACTAGCGGGGAGTAATGAGCAGTTCTTC
TRBD2,-,TRBJ2-3,TRBV11-2,CASSPGLTDTQYF,TGTGCCAGCAGCCCGGGACTAACAGATACGCAGTATTTT
-,-,TRBJ1-5,TRBV19,CASSSGPHQAQHF,TGTGCCAGTAGTTCGGGACCCCATCAGGCCCAGCATTTT
-,-,TRBJ1-4,TRBV6-1,CASSESGGFNQGNEKLFF,TGTGCCAGCAGTGAATCGGGAGGGTTTAATCAGGGTAATGAAAAACTGTTTTTT
-,-,TRBJ1-1,TRBV7-2,CASSPRGGNTEAFF,TGTGCCAGCAGCCCCCGGGGGGGAAACACTGAAGCTTTCTTT
-,-,TRBJ1-4,TRBV28,CASNRDEKLFF,TGTGCCAGCAACAGGGATGAAAAACTGTTTTTT
TRBD1,-,TRBJ1-2,TRBV2,CASREPGQGIRGYTF,TGTGCCAGCAGGGAACCGGGACAGGGGATCCGGGGCTACACCTTC
-,-,TRBJ1-6,TRBV6-5,CASSYSTRGSNSPLHF,TGTGCCAGCAGTTACTCGACCAGGGGCTCAAATTCACCCCTCCACTTT
-,-,TRBJ1-5,TRBV2,CASSGGTYGNQPQHF,TGTGCCAGCAGTGGAGGGACCTATGGCAATCAGCCCCAGCATTTT
-,-,TRBJ1-6,TRBV20-1,CSARVDSPLHF,TGCAGTGCTAGAGTGGATTCACCCCTCCACTTT
-,-,TRBJ2-1,TRBV5-4,CASSLNPGTLGDEQFF,TGTGCCAGCAGCTTGAACCCCGGGACCCTTGGCGATGAGCAGTTCTTC
-,few,TRBJ1-2,TRBV5-4,CASSLNSIYGYTF,TGTGCCAGCAGCTTGAACAGTATCTATGGCTACACCTTC
-,-,TRBJ1-1,TRBV10-3,CAISESARFNTEAFF,TGTGCCATCAGTGAGTCGGCGCGGTTTAACACTGAAGCTTTCTTT
TRBD1,-,TRBJ1-1,TRBV7-2,CASSADRATEAFF,TGTGCCAGCAGCGCGGACAGGGCCACTGAAGCTTTCTTT
TRBD1,-,TRBJ2-1,TRBV5-1,CASSLGTGGSLSSYNEQFF,TGCGCCAGCAGCTTGGGGACAGGGGGCTCCCTCAGCTCCTACAATGAGCAGTTCTTC
TRBD1,-,TRBJ1-2,TRBV28,CASSFKQGAPRGYGYTF,TGTGCCAGCAGTTTTAAACAGGGGGCGCCCCGGGGCTATGGCTACACCTTC